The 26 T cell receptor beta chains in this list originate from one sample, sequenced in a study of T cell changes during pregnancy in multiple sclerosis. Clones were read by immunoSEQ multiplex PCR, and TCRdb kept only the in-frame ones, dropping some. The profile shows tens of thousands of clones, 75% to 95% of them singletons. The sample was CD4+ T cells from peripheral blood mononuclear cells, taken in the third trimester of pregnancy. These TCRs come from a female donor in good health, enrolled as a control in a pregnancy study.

Written as DNA, the CDR3 is TGTGCCAGCAGTCCAAACCGACTAGGAGAAAGGTACGAGCAGTACTTC. It yields the protein CASSPNRLGERYEQYF. This chain joins TRBV28 and TRBJ2-7, with D possibly matching TRBD2 (6 bases). Germline V gene data show CDR1 as MDHEN and CDR2 as SYDVKM. The CDR3 totals 16 residues. Between the trimmed V and J ends, which lost 5 bases and 4 bases, there was a span of 21 bases.

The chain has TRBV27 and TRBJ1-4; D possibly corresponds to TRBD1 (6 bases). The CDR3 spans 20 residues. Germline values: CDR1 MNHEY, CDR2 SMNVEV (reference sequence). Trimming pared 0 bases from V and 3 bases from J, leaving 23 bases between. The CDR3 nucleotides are TGTGCCAGCAGTTTATCTCATCGCCGGGGGGCGGCCCCTCCTAATGAAAAACTGTTTTTT. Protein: CASSLSHRRGAAPPNEKLFF.

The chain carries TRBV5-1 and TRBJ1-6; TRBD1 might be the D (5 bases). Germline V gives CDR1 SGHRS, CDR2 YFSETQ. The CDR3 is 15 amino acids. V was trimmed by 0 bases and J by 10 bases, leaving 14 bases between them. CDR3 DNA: TGCGCCAGCAGCTTGGCCCCAGGGCCGGAATCACCCCTCCACTTT. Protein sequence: CASSLAPGPESPLHF.

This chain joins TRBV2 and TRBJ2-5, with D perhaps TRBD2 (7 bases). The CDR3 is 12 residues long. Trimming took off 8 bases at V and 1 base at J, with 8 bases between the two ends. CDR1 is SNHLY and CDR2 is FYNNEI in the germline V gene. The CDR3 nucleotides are TGTGCCAGCGGGGGGGCCCAAGAGACCCAGTACTTC. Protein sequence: CASGGAQETQYF. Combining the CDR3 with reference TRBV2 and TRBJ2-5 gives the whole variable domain EPEVTQTPSHQVTQMGQEVILRCVPISNHLYFYWYRQILGQKVEFLVSFYNNEISEKSEIFDDQFSVERPDGSNFTLKIRSTKLEDSAMYFCASGGAQETQYFGPGTRLLVL.

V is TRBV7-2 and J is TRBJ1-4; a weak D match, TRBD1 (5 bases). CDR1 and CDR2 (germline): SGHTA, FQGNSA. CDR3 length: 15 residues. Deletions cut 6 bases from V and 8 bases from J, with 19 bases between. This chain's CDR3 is CASRAREGAREKLFF. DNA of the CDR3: TGTGCCAGCAGAGCCCGAGAAGGGGCGAGGGAAAAACTGTTTTTT.

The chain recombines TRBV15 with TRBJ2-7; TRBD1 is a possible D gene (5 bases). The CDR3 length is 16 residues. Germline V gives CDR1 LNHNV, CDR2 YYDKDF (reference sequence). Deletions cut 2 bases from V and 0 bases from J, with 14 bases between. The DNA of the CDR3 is TGTGCCACCAGCAGAAGAACTCGACAGAGCTCCTACGAGCAGTACTTC. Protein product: CATSRRTRQSSYEQYF.

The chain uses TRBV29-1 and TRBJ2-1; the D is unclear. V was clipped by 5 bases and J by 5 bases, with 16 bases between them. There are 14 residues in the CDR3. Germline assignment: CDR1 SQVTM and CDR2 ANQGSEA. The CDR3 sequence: CSVSRNRQHNEQFF. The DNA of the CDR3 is TGCAGCGTTTCGAGAAACCGTCAACACAATGAGCAGTTCTTC.

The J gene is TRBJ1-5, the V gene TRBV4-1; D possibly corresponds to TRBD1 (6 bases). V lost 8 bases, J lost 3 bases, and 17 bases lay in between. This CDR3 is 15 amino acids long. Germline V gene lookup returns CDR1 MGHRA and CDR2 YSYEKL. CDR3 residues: CASRSRDMLNQPQHF. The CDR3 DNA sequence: TGCGCCAGCCGATCGAGGGACATGCTCAATCAGCCCCAGCATTTT.

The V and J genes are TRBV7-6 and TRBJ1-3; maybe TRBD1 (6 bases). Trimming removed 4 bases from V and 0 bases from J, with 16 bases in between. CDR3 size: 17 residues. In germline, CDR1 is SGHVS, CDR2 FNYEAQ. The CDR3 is CASSSRPGQHSGNTIYF. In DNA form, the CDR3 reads TGTGCCAGCAGCTCTCGCCCGGGACAACACTCTGGAAACACCATATATTTT.

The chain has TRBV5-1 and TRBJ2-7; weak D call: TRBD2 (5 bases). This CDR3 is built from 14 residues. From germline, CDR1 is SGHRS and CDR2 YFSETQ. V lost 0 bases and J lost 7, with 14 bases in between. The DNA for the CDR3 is TGCGCCAGCAGCTTGGGGGTTGGGAGTGGTGAGCAGTACTTC. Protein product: CASSLGVGSGEQYF.

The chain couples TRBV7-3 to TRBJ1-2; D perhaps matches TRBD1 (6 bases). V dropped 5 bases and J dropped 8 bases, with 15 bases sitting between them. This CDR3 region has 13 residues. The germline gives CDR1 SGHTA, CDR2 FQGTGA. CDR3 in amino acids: CASSQQGGVGYTF. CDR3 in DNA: TGTGCCAGCAGCCAACAAGGGGGGGTCGGCTACACCTTC.

The CDR3 DNA follows: TGTGCCAGCAGCTTAGAGGGGGCACCAAGCTCTGGAAACACCATATATTTT. Its translation: CASSLEGAPSSGNTIYF. This chain connects TRBV7-2 to TRBJ1-3; 7 positions agree with TRBD1. The CDR3 totals 17 residues. Looked up from germline, CDR1 is SGHTA and CDR2 is FQGNSA. V lost 1 base and J lost 0; bases outside the gene matches: 6.

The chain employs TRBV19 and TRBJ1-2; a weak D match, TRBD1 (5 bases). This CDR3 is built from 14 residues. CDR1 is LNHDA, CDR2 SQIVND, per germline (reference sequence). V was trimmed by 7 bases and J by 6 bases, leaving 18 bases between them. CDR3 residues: CASTKNGHTNGYTF. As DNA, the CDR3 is TGTGCCAGTACCAAAAACGGACATACGAATGGCTACACCTTC.

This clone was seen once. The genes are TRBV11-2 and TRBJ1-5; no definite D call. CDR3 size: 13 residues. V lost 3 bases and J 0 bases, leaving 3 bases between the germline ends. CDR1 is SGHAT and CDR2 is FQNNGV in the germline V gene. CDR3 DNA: TGTGCCAGCAGCTTTAATAGCAATCAGCCCCAGCATTTT. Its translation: CASSFNSNQPQHF.

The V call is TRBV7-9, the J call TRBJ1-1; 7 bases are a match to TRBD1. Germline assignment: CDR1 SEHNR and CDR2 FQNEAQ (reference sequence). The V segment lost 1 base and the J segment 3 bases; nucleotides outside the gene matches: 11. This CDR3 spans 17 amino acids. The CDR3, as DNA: TGTGCCAGCAGCTTAGAGACAGGGTTGCCGAGGGACACTGAAGCTTTCTTT. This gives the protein CASSLETGLPRDTEAFF.

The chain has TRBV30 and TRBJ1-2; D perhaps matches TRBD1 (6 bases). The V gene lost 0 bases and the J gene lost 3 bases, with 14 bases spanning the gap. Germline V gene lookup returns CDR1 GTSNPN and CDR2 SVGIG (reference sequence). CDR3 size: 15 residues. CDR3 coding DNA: TGTGCCTGGAGTGTTAACTCGTGGACAGACTATGGCTACACCTTC. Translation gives CAWSVNSWTDYGYTF.

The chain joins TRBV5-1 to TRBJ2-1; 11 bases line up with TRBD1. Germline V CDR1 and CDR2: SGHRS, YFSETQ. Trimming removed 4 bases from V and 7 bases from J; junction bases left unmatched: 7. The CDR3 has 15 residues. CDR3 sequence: CASSKDRGRDNEQFF. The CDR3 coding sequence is TGCGCCAGCAGCAAGGACAGGGGGCGCGATAATGAGCAGTTCTTC.

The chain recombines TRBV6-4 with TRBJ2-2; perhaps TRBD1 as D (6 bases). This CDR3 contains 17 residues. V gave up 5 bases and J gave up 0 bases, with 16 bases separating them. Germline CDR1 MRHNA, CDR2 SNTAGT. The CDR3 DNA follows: TGTGCCAGCAGTCCCACAGGGCCATGGGCGAACACCGGGGAGCTGTTTTTT. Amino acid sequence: CASSPTGPWANTGELFF.

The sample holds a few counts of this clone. In DNA, the CDR3 is TGTGCCAGCAGCTCTTACAGGGGGGTTCAGGAGACCCAGTACTTC. This sequence encodes CASSSYRGVQETQYF. This chain uses TRBV7-9 with TRBJ2-5, with TRBD1 matching over 8 bases. With V trimmed by 4 bases and J by 5 bases, 9 bases remained unmatched. This CDR3 spans 15 amino acids. Germline V gene lookup returns CDR1 SEHNR and CDR2 FQNEAQ (reference sequence).

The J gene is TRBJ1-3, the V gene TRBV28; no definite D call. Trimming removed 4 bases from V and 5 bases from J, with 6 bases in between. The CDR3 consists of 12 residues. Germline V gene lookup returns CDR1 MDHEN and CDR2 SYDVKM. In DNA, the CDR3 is TGTGCCAGCAGTTCTGAGAGAAACACCATATATTTT. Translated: CASSSERNTIYF.

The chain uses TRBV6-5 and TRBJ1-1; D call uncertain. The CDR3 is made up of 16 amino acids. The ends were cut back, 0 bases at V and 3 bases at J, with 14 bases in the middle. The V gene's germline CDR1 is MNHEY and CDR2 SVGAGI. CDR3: CASSYSRGRWDTEAFF. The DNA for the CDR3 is TGTGCCAGCAGTTACTCTCGGGGTAGGTGGGACACTGAAGCTTTCTTT.

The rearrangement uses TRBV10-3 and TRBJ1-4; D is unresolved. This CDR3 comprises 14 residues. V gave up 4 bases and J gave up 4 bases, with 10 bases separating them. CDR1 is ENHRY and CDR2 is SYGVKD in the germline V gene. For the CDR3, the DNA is TGTGCCATCAGTGGGCAACAAAGTAATGAAAAACTGTTTTTT. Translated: CAISGQQSNEKLFF.

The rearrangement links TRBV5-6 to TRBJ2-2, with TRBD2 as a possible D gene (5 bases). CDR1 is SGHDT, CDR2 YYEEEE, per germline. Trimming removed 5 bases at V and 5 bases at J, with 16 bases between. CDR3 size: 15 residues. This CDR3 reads CASRLGQTRTGELFF. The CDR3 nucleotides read TGTGCCAGCAGACTAGGCCAAACTCGGACCGGGGAGCTGTTTTTT.

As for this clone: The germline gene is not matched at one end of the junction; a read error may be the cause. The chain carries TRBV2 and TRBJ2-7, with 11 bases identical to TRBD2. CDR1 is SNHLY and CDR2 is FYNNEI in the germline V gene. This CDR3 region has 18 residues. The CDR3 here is CVSSGRRLASGGSYEQYF. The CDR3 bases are TGTGTCAGCAGTGGCCGAAGACTGGCTAGCGGGGGGTCCTACGAGCAGTACTTC.

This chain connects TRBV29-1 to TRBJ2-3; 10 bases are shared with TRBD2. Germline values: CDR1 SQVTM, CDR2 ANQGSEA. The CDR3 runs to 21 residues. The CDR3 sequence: CSPPLGFGLAEDKMGPDTQYF. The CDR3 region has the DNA TGCAGTCCCCCCCTGGGGTTCGGACTAGCGGAGGACAAAATGGGCCCAGATACGCAGTATTTT.

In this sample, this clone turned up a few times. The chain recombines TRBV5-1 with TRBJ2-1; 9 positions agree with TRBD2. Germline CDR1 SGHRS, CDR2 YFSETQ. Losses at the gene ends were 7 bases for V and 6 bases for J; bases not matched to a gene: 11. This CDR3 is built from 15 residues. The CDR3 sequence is CASYVAGGPGNEQFF. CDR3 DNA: TGCGCCAGCTATGTGGCGGGAGGGCCGGGCAATGAGCAGTTCTTC.